This is a list of T cell receptor beta chains from one sample in a study of T-cell memory formation after mild COVID-19. TCRdb reprocessed the 5' RACE reads with MiXCR, giving one entry per CDR3 protein. The data hold hundreds of thousands of distinct CDR3 sequences, with about 25% observed a single time. The sample consisted of PBMCs or a T cell subset sorted from them (not recorded which). These TCRs come from an adult woman who had mild COVID-19 (a few samples of this study predate the infection). Cell type and time point are not known. The CDR3 runs from the conserved cysteine through the conserved F or W. The D gene is left open where the match is weak. The size field is filled for only some rows; it gives once, few, many or a size class.

TRBD2	TRBV20-1	TRBJ2-5	NA	TGCAGTGCTGGTTCGACTAGCGATGTCCAAGAGACCCAGTACTTC	CSAGSTSDVQETQYF
NA	TRBV27	TRBJ2-2	few	TGTGCCAGCAGTTTATGGGCCAGCGGGGAGCTGTTTTTT	CASSLWASGELFF
TRBD2	TRBV5-1	TRBJ2-5	few	TGCGCCAGCAGCATCGGGACTAGCAGAGGAGAGACCCAGTACTTC	CASSIGTSRGETQYF
TRBD2	TRBV10-3	TRBJ2-7	NA	TGTGCCATCAGATTTAGCGGGAGGGCCTCCAACGAGCAGTACTTC	CAIRFSGRASNEQYF
NA	TRBV18	TRBJ2-5	NA	TGTGCCAGCTCACCATACCCGGACTACACCCAAGAGACCCAGTACTTC	CASSPYPDYTQETQYF
NA	TRBV5-6	TRBJ2-4	many	TGTGCCAGCAGCGACGGGGGTGGGATAGACATTCAGTACTTC	CASSDGGGIDIQYF
NA	TRBV7-2	TRBJ1-5	few	TGTGCCAGCAGCTCCCCTGGCAATCAGCCCCAGCATTTT	CASSSPGNQPQHF
TRBD2	TRBV19	TRBJ2-1	NA	TGTGCCAGTAGTATGGGACTAGCGGTAAATGAGCAGTTCTTC	CASSMGLAVNEQFF
NA	TRBV7-9	TRBJ2-3	NA	TGTGCCTGCACGGGAGCTCGACGACTCACAGATACGCAGTATTTT	CACTGARRLTDTQYF
TRBD2	TRBV5-4	TRBJ2-3	few	TGTGCCAGCAGCGCGGACCTGGGACTAGCGGGATCGCGTGATACGCAGTATTTT	CASSADLGLAGSRDTQYF